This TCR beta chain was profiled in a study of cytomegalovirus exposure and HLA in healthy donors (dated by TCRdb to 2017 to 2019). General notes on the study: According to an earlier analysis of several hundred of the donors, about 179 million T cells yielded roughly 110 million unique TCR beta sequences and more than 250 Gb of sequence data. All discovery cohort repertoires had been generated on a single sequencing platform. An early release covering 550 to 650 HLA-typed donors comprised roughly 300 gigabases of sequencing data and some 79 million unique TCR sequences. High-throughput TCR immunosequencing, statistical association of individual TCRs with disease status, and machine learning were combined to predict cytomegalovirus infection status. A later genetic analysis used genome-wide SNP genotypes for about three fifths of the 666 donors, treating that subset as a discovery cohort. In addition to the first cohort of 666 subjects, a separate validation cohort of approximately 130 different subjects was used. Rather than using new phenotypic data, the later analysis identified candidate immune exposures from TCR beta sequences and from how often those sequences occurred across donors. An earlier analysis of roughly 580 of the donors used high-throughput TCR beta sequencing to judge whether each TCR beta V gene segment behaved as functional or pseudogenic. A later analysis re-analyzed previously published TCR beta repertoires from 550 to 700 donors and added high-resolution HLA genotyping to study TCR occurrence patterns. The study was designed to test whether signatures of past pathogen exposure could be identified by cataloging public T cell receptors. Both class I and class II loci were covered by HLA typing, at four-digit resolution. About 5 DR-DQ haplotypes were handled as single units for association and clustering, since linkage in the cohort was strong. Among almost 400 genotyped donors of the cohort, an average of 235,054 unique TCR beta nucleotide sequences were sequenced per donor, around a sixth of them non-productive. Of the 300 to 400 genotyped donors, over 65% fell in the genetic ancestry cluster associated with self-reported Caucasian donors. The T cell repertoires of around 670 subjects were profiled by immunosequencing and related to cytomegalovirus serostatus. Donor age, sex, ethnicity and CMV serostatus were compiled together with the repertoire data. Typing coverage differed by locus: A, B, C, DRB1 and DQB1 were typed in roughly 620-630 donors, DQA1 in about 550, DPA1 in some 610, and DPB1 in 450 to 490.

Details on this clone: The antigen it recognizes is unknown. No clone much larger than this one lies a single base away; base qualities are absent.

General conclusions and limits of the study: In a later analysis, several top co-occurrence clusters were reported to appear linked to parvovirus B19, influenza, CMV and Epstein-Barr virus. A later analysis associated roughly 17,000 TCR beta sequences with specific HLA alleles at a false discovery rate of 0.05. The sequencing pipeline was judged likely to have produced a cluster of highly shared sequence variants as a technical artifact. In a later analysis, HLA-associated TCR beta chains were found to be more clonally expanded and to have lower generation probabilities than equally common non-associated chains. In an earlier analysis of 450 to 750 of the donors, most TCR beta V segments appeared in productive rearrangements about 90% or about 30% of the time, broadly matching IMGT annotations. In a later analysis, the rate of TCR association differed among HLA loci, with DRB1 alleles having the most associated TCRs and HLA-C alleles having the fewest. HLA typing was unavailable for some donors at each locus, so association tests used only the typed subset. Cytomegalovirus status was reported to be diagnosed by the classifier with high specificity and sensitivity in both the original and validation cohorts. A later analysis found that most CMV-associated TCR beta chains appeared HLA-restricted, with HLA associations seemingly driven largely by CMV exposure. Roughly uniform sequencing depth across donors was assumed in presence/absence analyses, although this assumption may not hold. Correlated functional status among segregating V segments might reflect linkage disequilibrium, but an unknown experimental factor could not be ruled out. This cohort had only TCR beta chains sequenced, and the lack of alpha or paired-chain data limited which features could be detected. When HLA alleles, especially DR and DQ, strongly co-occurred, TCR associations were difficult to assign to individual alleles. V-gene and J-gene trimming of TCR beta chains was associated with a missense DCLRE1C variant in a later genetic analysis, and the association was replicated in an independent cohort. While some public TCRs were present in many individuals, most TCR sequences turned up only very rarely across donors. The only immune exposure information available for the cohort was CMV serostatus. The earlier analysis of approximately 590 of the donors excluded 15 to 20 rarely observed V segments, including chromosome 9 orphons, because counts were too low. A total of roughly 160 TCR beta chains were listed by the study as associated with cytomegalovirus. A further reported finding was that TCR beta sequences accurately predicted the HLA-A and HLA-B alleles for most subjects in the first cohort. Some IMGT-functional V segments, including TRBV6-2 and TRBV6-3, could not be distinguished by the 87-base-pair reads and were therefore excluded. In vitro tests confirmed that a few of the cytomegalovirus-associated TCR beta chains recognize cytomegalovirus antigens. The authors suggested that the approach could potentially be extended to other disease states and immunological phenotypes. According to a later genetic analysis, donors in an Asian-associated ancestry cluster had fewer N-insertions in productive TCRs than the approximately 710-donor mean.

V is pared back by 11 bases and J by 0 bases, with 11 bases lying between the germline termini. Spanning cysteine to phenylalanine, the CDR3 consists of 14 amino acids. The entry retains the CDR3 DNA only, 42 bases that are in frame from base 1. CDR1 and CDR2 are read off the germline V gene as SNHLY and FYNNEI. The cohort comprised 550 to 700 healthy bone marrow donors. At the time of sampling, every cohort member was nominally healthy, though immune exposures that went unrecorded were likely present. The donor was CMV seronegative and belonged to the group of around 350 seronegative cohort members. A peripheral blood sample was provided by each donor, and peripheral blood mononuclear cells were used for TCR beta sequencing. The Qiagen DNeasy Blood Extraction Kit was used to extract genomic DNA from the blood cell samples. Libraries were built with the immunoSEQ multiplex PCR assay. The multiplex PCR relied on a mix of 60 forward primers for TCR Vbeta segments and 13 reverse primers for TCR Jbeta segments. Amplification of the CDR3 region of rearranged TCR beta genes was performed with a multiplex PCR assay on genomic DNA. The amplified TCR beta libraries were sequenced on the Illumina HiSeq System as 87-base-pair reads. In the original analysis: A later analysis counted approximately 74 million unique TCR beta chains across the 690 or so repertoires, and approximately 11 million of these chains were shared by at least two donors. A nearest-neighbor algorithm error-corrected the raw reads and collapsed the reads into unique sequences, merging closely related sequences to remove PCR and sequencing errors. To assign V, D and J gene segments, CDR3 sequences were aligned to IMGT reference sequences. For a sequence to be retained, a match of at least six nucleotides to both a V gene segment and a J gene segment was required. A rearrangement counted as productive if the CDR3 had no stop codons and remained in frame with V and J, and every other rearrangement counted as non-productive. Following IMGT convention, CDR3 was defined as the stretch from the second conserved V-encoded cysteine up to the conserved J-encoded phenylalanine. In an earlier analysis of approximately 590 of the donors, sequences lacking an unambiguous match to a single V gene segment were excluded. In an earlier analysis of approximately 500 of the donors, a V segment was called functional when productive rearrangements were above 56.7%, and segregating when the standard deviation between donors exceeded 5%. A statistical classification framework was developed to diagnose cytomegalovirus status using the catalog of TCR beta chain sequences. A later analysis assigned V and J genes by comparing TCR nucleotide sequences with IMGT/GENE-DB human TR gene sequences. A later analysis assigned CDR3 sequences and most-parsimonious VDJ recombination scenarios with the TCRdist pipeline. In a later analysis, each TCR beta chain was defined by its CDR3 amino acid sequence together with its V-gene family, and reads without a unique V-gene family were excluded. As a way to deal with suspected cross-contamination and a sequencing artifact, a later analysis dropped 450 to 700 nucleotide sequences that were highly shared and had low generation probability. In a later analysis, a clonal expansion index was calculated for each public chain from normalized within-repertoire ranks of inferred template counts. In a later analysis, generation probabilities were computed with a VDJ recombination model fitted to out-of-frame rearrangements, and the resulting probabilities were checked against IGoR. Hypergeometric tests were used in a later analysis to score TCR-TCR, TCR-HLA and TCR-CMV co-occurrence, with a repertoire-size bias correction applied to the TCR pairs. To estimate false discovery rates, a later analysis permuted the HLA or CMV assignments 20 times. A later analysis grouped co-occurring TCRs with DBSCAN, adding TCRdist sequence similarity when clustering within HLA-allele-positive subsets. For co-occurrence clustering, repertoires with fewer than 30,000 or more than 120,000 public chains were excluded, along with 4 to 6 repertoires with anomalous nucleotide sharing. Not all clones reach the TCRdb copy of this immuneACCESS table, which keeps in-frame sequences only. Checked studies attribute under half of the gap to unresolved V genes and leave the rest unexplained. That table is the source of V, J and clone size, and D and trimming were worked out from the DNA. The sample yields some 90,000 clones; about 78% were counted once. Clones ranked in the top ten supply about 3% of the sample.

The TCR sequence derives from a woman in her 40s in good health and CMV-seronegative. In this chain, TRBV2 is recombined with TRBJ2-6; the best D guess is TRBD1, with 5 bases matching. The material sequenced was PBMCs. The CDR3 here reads CASRAFSGANVLTF. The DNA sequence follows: TGTGCCTCCAGGGCGTTCTCTGGGGCCAACGTCCTGACTTTC.